Listed here is a single TCR beta chain. The antigen is unknown. Only in-frame clones appear in the TCRdb table, and some are missing; sequencing was by immunoSEQ multiplex PCR. The sample shows 800,000 or so clones, around 96% of them seen only once. The source of the sample is a study of shared clonotypes between healthy human individuals. Study outcomes and limitations: Some naive CD4 clonotypes, roughly 4.7%, turned up in common across several donors. Tissues were not sampled, only blood, and their repertoires likely differ. Generation of non-shared clonotypes was less probable than generation of clonotypes shared by all four donors.

The CDR3 loop spans 14 amino acids. The germline V gene has CDR1 GTSNPN and CDR2 SVGIG (reference sequence). Trimming took off 2 bases at V and 2 bases at J, with 9 bases between the two ends. As defined, naive CD8 cells were CD45RO-negative and positively selected for CCR7, with terminally differentiated effector memory CD45RA+ cells excluded. All of the donors resided in Nashville, Tennessee, and each was a Caucasian adult. This sequence originates from a man aged 25-40 years in good health. The chain joins TRBV30 to TRBJ1-4, with D unresolved. What was sequenced was naive CD8+ T cells sorted from blood. Here the CDR3 DNA reads TGTGCCTGGAGTTGGGTTACGACTAATGAAAAACTGTTTTTT. Protein sequence: CAWSWVTTNEKLFF. Filled out from reference TRBV30 and TRBJ1-4, the complete variable domain reads SQTIHQWPATLVQPVGSPLSLECTVEGTSNPNLYWYRQAAGRGLQLLFYSVGIGQISSEVPQNLSASRPQDRQFILSSKKLLLSDSGFYLCAWSWVTTNEKLFFGSGTQLSVL.